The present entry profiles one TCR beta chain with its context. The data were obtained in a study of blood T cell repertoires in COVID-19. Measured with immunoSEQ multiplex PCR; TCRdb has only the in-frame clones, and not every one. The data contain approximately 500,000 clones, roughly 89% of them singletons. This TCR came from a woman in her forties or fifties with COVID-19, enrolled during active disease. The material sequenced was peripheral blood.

The DNA for the CDR3 is TGTGCCAGCAGCTTCCCCCGGACTAGCGGGGGGGCGTACACCGGGGAGCTGTTTTTT. It translates to CASSFPRTSGGAYTGELFF. The chain carries TRBV7-2 and TRBJ2-2; 15 bases agree with TRBD2. V lost 3 bases, J lost 3 bases, and 8 bases stayed unmatched. CDR1 and CDR2 from the germline V gene are SGHTA and FQGNSA. The CDR3 covers 19 residues. The full variable domain, in which reference TRBV7-2 and TRBJ2-2 provide the parts outside the CDR3, is GAGVSQSPSNKVTEKGKDVELRCDPISGHTALYWYRQSLGQGLEFLIYFQGNSAPDKSGLPSDRFSAERTGGSVSTLTIQRTQQEDSAVYLCASSFPRTSGGAYTGELFFGEGSRLTVL.